This T cell receptor beta chain was identified during a study of CD8 T cells in ankylosing spondylitis. Broader study findings: From matched ankylosing spondylitis synovial fluid, disease-linked clones were reportedly recovered at significantly enriched levels. CD8+ disease-linked clones were present at relatively low frequencies in blood. Among TCR beta sequences, a motif of several highly homologous variants appeared characteristic of ankylosing spondylitis blood. Some of the motif variants had earlier been found in reactive arthritis patients' fluid and blood.

From germline, CDR1 is SGHTA and CDR2 FQGTGA. There are 15 residues in the CDR3. J gave up 7 bases and V 5 bases, and 7 bases lay outside the gene matches. The authors made TCR beta libraries by quantitative 5'-RACE with molecular barcodes. TCRdb reprocessed the 5' RACE reads with MiXCR, giving one entry per CDR3 protein. This table has roughly 700,000 distinct CDR3 sequences, 15% to 20% appearing once. A note on this clonotype: The antigen remains undetermined.

The TCR sequence derives from a male donor with ankylosing spondylitis. Sequenced material: blood, either unsorted or a sorted T cell fraction (not recorded which). The chain has TRBV7-3 and TRBJ2-1, with TRBD1 identical over 11 bases. The CDR3 DNA sequence: TGTGCCAGCAGCCCGGGACAGGGGGTGCAAAATGAGCAGTTCTTC. It specifies CASSPGQGVQNEQFF.